The 9 T cell receptor beta chains listed next were all sequenced from one sample in a study of cytomegalovirus exposure and HLA in healthy donors. Use of 60 Vbeta and 13 Jbeta primers characterized the PCR. The repertoire was sequenced with immunoSEQ multiplex PCR; TCRdb's copy has only in-frame clones and lacks some. Of 100,000 to 150,000 clones in the sample, over 80% were seen once. Sequencing was performed on PBMCs. The receptors originated from a man aged 30-40 years in good health and CMV-seronegative.

The J gene is TRBJ1-6, the V gene TRBV19, with 8 nucleotides matching TRBD1. Germline V CDR1 and CDR2: LNHDA, SQIVND (reference sequence). This CDR3 comprises 13 residues. V lost 5 bases, J lost 10 bases, and 4 bases stayed unmatched. CDR3 residues: CASSGTGLSPLHF. The CDR3 DNA reads TGTGCCAGTAGTGGGACAGGATTATCACCCCTCCACTTT.

The rearrangement uses TRBV4-3 and TRBJ2-2, with 8 bases that match TRBD2. Germline assignment: CDR1 LGHNA and CDR2 YSLEER. V dropped 1 base and J dropped 4; count of bases not matched to a gene: 5. This CDR3 spans 16 amino acids. CDR3 DNA sequence: TGCGCCAGCAGCCAAGTGTCTCGGGGGGGCACCGGGGAGCTGTTTTTT. The encoded protein is CASSQVSRGGTGELFF.

J is TRBJ1-3 and V is TRBV2; TRBD1 matches at 7 bases. The V segment lost 10 bases and the J segment 3 bases; nucleotides outside the gene matches: 9. From germline, CDR1 is SNHLY and CDR2 FYNNEI. The CDR3 consists of 14 residues. DNA for the CDR3: TGTGCCAAAACCAAAGGGGGCCGTGGAAACACCATATATTTT. This encodes CAKTKGGRGNTIYF.

As regards this clone: At the DNA level, this CDR3 is encoded by other sequences in the same sample as well. The V call is TRBV5-1, the J call TRBJ2-7; perhaps TRBD2 as D (7 bases). This CDR3 has 12 residues. Germline V CDR1 and CDR2: SGHRS, YFSETQ. The V end was cut by 2 bases, the J end by 7 bases, with 10 bases between. The CDR3, as DNA: TGCGCCAGCAGCTTACAGGGAGGGGAGCAGTACTTC. Translation gives CASSLQGGEQYF.

The chain joins TRBV5-8 to TRBJ1-4, with D tentatively TRBD1 (5 bases). V lost 0 bases and J lost 1, with 10 bases in between. CDR1 and CDR2 from the germline V gene are SGHTS and YDEGEE. CDR3 length: 16 amino acids. CDR3 sequence reads: CASSLVGQGTNEKLFF. In nucleotides, the CDR3 is TGTGCCAGCAGCTTGGTGGGGCAGGGAACTAATGAAAAACTGTTTTTT.

The V call is TRBV4-3, the J call TRBJ1-6; D is possibly TRBD1 (6 bases). Germline CDR1 is LGHNA and CDR2 is YSLEER. V dropped 3 bases and J dropped 8 bases, with 14 bases sitting between them. The CDR3 is 15 residues long. In nucleotides, the CDR3 is TGCGCCAGCAGCCAGACCCAGGGGAGCGATTCACCCCTCCACTTT. Translated: CASSQTQGSDSPLHF.

This chain joins TRBV6-5 and TRBJ1-1; a possible D gene is TRBD1 (5 bases). The CDR3 loop spans 14 amino acids. V lost 6 bases and J 10 bases, leaving 21 bases between the germline ends. Germline V gives CDR1 MNHEY, CDR2 SVGAGI. CDR3 region: CASSPVGQGTRAFF. CDR3 in DNA: TGTGCCAGCAGCCCCGTTGGGCAGGGTACAAGAGCTTTCTTT.

This clone was found a few times. The genes are TRBV7-2 and TRBJ2-3; 8 bases match TRBD2. Germline trimming cut 2 bases from V and 6 bases from J; bases unmatched to any gene: 1. Germline CDR1 SGHTA, CDR2 FQGNSA. The CDR3 consists of 13 residues. The CDR3 spells CASSLSGGDTQYF. The CDR3 region has the DNA TGTGCCAGCAGCTTAAGCGGGGGTGATACGCAGTATTTT.

CDR3 protein: CASSVPQVSYEQYF. The DNA for the CDR3 is TGTGCCAGCAGCGTACCACAGGTCTCCTACGAGCAGTACTTC. The chain recombines TRBV7-9 with TRBJ2-7; tentatively, D is TRBD1 (5 bases). The germline V gene encodes CDR1 SEHNR and CDR2 FQNEAQ (reference sequence). Between the trimmed V and J ends, which lost 5 bases and 0 bases, there was a span of 11 bases. The CDR3 contains 14 residues.